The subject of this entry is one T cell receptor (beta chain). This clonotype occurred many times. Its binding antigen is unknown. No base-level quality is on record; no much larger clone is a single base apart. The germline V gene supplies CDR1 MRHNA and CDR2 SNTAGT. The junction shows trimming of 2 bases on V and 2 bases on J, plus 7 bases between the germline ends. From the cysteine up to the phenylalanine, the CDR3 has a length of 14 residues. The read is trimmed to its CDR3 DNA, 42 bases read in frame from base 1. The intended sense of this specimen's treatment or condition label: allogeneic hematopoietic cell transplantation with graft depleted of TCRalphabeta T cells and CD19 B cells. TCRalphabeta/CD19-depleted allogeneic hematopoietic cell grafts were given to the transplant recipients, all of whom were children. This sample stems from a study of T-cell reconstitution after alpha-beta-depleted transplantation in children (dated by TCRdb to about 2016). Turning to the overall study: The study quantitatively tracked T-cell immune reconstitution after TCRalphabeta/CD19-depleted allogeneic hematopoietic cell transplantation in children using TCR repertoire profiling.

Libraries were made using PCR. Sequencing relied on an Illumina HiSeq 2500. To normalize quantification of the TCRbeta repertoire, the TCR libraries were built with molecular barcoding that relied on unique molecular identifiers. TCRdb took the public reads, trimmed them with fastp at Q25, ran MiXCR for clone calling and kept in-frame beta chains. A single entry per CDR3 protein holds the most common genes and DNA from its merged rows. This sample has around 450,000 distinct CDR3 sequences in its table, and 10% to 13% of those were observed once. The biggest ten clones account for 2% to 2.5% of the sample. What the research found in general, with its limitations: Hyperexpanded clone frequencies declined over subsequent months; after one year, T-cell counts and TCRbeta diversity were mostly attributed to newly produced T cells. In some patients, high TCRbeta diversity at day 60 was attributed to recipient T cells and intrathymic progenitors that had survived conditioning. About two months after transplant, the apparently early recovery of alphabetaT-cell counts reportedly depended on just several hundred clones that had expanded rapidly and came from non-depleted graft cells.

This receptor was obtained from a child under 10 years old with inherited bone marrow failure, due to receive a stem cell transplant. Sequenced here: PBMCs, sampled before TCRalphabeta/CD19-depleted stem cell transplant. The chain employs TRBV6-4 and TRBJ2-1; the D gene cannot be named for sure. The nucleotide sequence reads TGTGCCAGCAGTGACGGCGGAGCCTACAATGAGCAGTTCTTC. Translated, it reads CASSDGGAYNEQFF.